Sequencing of this T cell receptor beta chain was carried out in a study of shared clonotypes between healthy human individuals. As for the study in general: For every donor, three CD4 naive, three CD4 memory, two CD8 naive and one CD8 memory plates were used. Regarding the study as a whole: Only blood underwent sampling, and tissue repertoires likely differ. Sharing across four donors was seen in roughly 5% of naive CD4 clonotypes.

CD45RO-negative CD8 cells positively selected for CCR7 made up the naive population, which excluded terminally differentiated effector memory CD45RA+ cells. Every donor, a Caucasian adult, lived in Nashville, Tennessee. Only one count was recorded for this clone. Its cognate antigen is unknown. The CDR3 consists of 16 residues. V lost 3 bases and J lost 0, with 12 bases in between. Germline V gives CDR1 LNHDA, CDR2 SQIVND (reference sequence). Libraries were prepared by immunoSEQ multiplex PCR; TCRdb keeps only in-frame clonotypes and omits some of them. Found here are about 820,000 clones, 80% to 95% of them singletons; the top ten hold about 24%.

V is TRBV19 and J is TRBJ2-4, with a weak D call TRBD2 (7 bases). This TCR was sampled from a man under 40 in good health. Sequenced material: naive CD8+ T cells sorted from blood. CDR3 DNA: TGTGCCAGTAGTATGTTGGGGGGGCTAGCCAAAAACATTCAGTACTTC. Its protein product is CASSMLGGLAKNIQYF. Based on the CDR3 plus reference TRBV19 and TRBJ2-4, the full variable domain is DGGITQSPKYLFRKEGQNVTLSCEQNLNHDAMYWYRQDPGQGLRLIYYSQIVNDFQKGDIAEGYSVSREKKESFPLTVTSAQKNPTAFYLCASSMLGGLAKNIQYFGAGTRLSVL.